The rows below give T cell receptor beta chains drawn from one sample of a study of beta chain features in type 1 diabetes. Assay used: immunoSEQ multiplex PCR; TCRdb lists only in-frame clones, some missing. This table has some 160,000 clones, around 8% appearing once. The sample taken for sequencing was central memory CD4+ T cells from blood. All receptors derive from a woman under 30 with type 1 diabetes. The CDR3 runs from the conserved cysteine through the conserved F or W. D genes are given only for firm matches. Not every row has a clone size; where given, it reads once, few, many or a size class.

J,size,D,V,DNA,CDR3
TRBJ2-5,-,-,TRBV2,TGTGCCAGCAACCTAGAAGAGACCCAGTACTTC,CASNLEETQYF
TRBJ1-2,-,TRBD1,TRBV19,TGTGCCACTACCTACACCGGGGGACAGGGAAACTATGGCTACACCTTC,CATTYTGGQGNYGYTF
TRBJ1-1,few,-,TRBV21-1,TGTGCCAGCAGCAAAGCCGAAGTTCCAGGGGCTACTGAAGCTTTCTTT,CASSKAEVPGATEAFF
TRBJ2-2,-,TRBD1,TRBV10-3,TGTGCCGTTCTACCAGGGACAGGTTACACCGGGGAGCTGTTTTTT,CAVLPGTGYTGELFF
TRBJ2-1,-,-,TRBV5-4,TGTGCCAGCAGCCCAGGGGATCTCCTCTACAATGAGCAGTTCTTC,CASSPGDLLYNEQFF
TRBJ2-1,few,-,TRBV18,TGTGCCAGCTCACTACCACAGGGCCGCGAGCAGTTCTTC,CASSLPQGREQFF
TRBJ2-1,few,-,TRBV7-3,TGTGCCAGCAGCCGAGGAGTCGACAATGAGCAGTTCTTC,CASSRGVDNEQFF
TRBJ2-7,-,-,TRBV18,TGTGCCAGCTCACCAGTTGGTGACAGAGTTTTCTACGAGCAGTACTTC,CASSPVGDRVFYEQYF
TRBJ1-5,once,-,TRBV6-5,TGTGCCAGCAGTTACCGGGGCAATCAGCCCCAGCATTTT,CASSYRGNQPQHF
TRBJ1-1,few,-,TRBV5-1,TGCGCCAGCAGCTTCCAACAGGGAAGAGGTGGTGAAGCTTTCTTT,CASSFQQGRGGEAFF
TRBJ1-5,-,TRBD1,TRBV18,TGTGCCAGCTCATCTGGACAGGGGAATCAGCCCCAGCATTTT,CASSSGQGNQPQHF
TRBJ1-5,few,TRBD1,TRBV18,TGTGCCAGCTCACCCGAGACAGGGAGCAATCAGCCCCAGCATTTT,CASSPETGSNQPQHF
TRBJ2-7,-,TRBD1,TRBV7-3,TGTGCCAGCAGCTTATCCGGACAGGGGGCTTACGAGCAGTACTTC,CASSLSGQGAYEQYF
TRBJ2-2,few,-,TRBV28,TGTGCCAGCAGTTTACAGTTCGCCACCGGGGAGCTGTTTTTT,CASSLQFATGELFF
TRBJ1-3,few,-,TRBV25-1,TGTGCCAGCAGTGAGAACGATTGGGGCAACACCATATATTTT,CASSENDWGNTIYF
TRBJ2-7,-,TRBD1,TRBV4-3,TGCGCCAGCAGCCAAGAAATGTACGGGTGGGGACAGGGCACCTACGAGCAGTACTTC,CASSQEMYGWGQGTYEQYF
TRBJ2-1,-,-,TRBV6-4,TGTGCCAGCAGTGACGGGAGCAGCCCCAATGAGCAGTTCTTC,CASSDGSSPNEQFF
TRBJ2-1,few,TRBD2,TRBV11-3,TGTGCCAGCAGCCGGACTAGCGGGCAGGGGTACGATGAGCAGTTCTTC,CASSRTSGQGYDEQFF
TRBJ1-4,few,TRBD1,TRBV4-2,TGTGCCAGCAGCCAAGTCGTGACAGGGGGTAATGAAAAACTGTTTTTT,CASSQVVTGGNEKLFF
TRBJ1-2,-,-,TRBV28,TGTGCCAGCAGTTCAGGGGCCTATGGCTACACCTTC,CASSSGAYGYTF
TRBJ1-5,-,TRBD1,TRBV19,TGTGCCAGTAGTATAGGCCCCCTCAGGGGGAGGCATCAGCCCCAGCATTTT,CASSIGPLRGRHQPQHF
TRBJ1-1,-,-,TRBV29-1,TGCAGGGGGGGAGGGGTAGGCGAAGCTTTCTTT,CRGGGVGEAFF
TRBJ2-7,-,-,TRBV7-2,TGTGCCAGTAATGGGGGGTTGATTAAGGAGCAGTACTTC,CASNGGLIKEQYF
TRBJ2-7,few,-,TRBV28,TGTGCCAGCAGCACCTTCGGGACAAATGACTACGAGCAGTACTTC,CASSTFGTNDYEQYF
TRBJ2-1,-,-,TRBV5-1,TGCGCCAGCAGCTCCTCGCAGGATGCTGAGCAGTTCTTC,CASSSSQDAEQFF
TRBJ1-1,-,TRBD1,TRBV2,TGTGCCAGCAGGGACAGGGCTGAAGCTTTCTTT,CASRDRAEAFF
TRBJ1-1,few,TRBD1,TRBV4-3,TGCGCCAGCAGCCAAGAATGGACAGGGAACACTGAAGCTTTCTTT,CASSQEWTGNTEAFF
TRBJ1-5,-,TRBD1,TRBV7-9,TGTGCCAGCAGCTTAGGGGGACAGGGGCTTTTTAGCAATCAGCCCCAGCATTTT,CASSLGGQGLFSNQPQHF
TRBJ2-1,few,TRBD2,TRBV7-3,TGTGCCAGCAGCGCTAGCGGGAGAGGGGATGAGCAGTTCTTC,CASSASGRGDEQFF
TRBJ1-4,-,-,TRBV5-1,TGCGCCAGCACCAGACAGGTGGGGGATAATGAAAAACTGTTTTTT,CASTRQVGDNEKLFF
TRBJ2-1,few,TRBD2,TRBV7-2,TGTGCCAGCTTGGGACTAGCGGACCCGGGGAATGAGCAGTTCTTC,CASLGLADPGNEQFF
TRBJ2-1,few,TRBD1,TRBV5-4,TGTGCCAGCAGCTCGGCCGGGACAGGGGACAATGAGCAGTTCTTC,CASSSAGTGDNEQFF
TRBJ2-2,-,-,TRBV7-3,TGTGCCAGCAGCTCGACTAGTCGCGGGGAGCTGTTTTTT,CASSSTSRGELFF
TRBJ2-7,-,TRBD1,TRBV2,TGTGCCAGCACTGTTGAGGGACAGGGGCAAAGCCAGCAGTACTTC,CASTVEGQGQSQQYF
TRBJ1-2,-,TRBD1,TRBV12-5,TGTGCTAGTGGTTTCAACTGGACAGGGCCTGGGGCCTTC,CASGFNWTGPGAF